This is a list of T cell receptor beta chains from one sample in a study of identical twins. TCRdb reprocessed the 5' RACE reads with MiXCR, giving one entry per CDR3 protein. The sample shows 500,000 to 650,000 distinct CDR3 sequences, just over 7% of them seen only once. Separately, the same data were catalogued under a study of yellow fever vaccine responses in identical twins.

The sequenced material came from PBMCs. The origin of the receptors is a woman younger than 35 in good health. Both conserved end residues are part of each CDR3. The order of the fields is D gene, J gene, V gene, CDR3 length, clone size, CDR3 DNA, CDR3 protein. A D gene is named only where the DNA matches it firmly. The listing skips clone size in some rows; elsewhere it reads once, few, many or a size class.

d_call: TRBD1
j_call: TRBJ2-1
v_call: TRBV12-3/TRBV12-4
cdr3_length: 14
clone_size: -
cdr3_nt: TGTGCCAGCAGTCGCGGGACAGGGGACAATGAGCAGTTCTTC
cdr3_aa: CASSRGTGDNEQFF

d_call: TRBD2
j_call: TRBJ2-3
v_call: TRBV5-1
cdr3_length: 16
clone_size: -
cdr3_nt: TGCGCCAGCAGCGAAGGGAAGGGACTAGCGGCAGATACGCAGTATTTT
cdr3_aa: CASSEGKGLAADTQYF

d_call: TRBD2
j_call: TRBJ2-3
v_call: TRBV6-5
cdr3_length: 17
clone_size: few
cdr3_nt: TGTGCCAGCAGTTACTCGAAACGGGAGGGCCAGACAGATACGCAGTATTTT
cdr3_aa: CASSYSKREGQTDTQYF

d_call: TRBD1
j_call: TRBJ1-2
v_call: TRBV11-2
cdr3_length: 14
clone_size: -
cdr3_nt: TGTGCCAGCAGCTCTGACAGGGTTGGCTATGGCTACACCTTC
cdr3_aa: CASSSDRVGYGYTF

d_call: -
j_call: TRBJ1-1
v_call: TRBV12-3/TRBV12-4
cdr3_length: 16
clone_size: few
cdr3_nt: TGTGCCAGCAGTCCCCGAAAACAGGACTTGAACACTGAAGCTTTCTTT
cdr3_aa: CASSPRKQDLNTEAFF

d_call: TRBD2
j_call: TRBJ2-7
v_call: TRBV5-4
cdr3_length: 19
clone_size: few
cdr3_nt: TGTGCCAGCAGCTTGGCCCCGGGACTAGCGGGAGGGCCGTCTTACGAGCAGTACTTC
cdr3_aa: CASSLAPGLAGGPSYEQYF

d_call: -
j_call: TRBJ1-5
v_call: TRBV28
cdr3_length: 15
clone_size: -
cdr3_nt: TGTGCCAGCAGCCCCCCCGACGATAGCAATCAGCCCCAGCATTTT
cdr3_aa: CASSPPDDSNQPQHF

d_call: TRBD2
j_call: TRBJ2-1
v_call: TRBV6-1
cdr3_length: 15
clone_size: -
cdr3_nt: TGTGCCAGCAGTGACAGACTAGCGGGAGCCAATGAGCAGTTCTTC
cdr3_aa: CASSDRLAGANEQFF

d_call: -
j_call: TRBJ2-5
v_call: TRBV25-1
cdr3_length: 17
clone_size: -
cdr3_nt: TGTGCCAGCAGCCGCAGTGGACACTCGGACTATCAAGAGACCCAGTACTTC
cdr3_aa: CASSRSGHSDYQETQYF

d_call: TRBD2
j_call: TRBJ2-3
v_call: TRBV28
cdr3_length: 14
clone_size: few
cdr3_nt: TGTGCCAGTCGAGCGGGACTAGCTTCAGATACGCAGTATTTT
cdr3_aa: CASRAGLASDTQYF

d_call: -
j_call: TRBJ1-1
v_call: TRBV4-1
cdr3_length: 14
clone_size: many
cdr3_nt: TGCGCCAGCAGCCTGTCAAGAATGAACACTGAAGCTTTCTTT
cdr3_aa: CASSLSRMNTEAFF

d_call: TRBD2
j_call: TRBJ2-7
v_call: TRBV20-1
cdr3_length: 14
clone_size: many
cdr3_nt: TGCAGTGCCCTAGCGGGAGGAAGCTCCTACGAGCAGTACTTC
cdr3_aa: CSALAGGSSYEQYF

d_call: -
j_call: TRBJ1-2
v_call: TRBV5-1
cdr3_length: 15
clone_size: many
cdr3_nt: TGCGCCAGCAGCTTGGGTGGAGGGGTCACCTATGGCTACACCTTC
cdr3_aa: CASSLGGGVTYGYTF

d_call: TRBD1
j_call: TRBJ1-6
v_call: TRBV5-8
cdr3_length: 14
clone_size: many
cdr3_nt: TGTGCCAGCAGCTTGTACAGGGGTAACTCACCCCTCCACTTT
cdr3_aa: CASSLYRGNSPLHF

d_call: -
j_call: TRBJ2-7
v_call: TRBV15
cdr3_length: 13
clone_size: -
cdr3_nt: TGTGCCACCGCGTTTGGCCTCTCCTACGAGCAGTACTTC
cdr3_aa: CATAFGLSYEQYF

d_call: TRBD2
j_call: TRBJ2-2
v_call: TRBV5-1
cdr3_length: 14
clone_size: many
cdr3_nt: TGCGCCAGCAGTGCGGGAGGGATCACCGGGGAGCTGTTTTTT
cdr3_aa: CASSAGGITGELFF

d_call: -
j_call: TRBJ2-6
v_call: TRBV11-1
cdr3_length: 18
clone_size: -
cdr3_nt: TGTGCCAGCAGCTCTCTCTCCGGGGGTGAATCTGGGGCCAACGTCCTGACTTTC
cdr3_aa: CASSSLSGGESGANVLTF

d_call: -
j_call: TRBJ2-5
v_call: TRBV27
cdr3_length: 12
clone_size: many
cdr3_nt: TGTGCCAGCAGGAGAGTGGGGGAGACCCAGTACTTC
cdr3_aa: CASRRVGETQYF

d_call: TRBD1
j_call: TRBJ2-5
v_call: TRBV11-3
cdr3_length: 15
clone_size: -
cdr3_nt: TGTGCCAGCAGCTTAGGGGACAGGGATCAAGAGACCCAGTACTTC
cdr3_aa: CASSLGDRDQETQYF

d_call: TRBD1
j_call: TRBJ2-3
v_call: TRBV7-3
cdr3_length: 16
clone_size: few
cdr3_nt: TGTGCCAGCAGCTCATCGACAGGGTTCCTTGGGGGTACGCAGTATTTT
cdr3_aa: CASSSSTGFLGGTQYF

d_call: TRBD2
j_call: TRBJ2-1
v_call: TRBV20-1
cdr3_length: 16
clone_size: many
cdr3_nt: TGCAGTGCTAGGAAGAGACTAGCGGGAGTACACAATGAGCAGTTCTTC
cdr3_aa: CSARKRLAGVHNEQFF

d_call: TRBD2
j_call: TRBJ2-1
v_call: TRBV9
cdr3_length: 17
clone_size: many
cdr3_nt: TGTGCCAGCAGCGTAGCTATCACTAGCGGGAGGGCCAATGAGCAGTTCTTC
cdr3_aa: CASSVAITSGRANEQFF